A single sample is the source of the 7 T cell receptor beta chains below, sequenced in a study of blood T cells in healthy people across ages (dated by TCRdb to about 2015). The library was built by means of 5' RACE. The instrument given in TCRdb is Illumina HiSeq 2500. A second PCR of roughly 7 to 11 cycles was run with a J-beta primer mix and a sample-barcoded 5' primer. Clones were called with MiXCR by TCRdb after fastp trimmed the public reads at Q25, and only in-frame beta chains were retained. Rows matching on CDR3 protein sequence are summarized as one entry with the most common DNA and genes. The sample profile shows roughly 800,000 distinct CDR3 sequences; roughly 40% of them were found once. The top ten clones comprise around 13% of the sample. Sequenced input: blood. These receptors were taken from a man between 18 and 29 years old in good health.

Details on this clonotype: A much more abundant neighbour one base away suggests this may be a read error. DNA for the CDR3: TGTGCCACCAGTGATTTGCCTGACAATGAGCAGTTCTTC. As protein: CATSDLPDNEQFF. V usage is TRBV24-1 and J usage is TRBJ2-1; D remains ambiguous. CDR1 KGHDR and CDR2 SFDVKD come from the germline V gene. The CDR3 has 13 amino acids. The V end lost 0 bases, the J end lost 5 bases, and 4 bases lay between the germline ends.

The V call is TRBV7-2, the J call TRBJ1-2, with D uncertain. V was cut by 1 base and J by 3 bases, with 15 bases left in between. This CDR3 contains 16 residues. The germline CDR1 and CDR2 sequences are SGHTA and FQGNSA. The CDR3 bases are TGTGCCAGCAGCTTAGGAGGCGGCAGTGATCACTATGGCTACACCTTC. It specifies CASSLGGGSDHYGYTF.

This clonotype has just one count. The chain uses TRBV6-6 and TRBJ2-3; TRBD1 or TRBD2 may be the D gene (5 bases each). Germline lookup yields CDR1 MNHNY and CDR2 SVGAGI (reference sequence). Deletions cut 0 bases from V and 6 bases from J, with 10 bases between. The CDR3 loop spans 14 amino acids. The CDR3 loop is CASSYSGAGDTQYF. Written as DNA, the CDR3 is TGTGCCAGCAGTTACTCTGGGGCGGGCGATACGCAGTATTTT.

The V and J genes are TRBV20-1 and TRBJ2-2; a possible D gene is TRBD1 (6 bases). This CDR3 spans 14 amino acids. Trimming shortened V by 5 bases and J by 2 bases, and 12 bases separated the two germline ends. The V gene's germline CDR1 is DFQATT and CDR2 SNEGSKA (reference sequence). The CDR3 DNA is TGCAGTGCTCCGCTTGGGGGCAACACCGGGGAGCTGTTTTTT. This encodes CSAPLGGNTGELFF.

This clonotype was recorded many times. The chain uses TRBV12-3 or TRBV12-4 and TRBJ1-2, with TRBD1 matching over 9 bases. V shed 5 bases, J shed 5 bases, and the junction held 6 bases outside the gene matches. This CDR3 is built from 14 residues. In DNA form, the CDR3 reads TGTGCCAGCAGTCTAGGACAGGGGATATATGGCTACACCTTC. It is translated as CASSLGQGIYGYTF.

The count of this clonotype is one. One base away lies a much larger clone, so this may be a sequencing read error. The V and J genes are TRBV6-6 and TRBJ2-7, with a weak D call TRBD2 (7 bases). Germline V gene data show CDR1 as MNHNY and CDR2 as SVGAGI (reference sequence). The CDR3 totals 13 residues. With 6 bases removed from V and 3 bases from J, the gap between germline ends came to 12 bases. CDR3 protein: CASSGGPHYEQYF. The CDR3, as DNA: TGTGCCAGCAGCGGGGGGCCGCACTACGAGCAGTACTTC.

For the CDR3, the DNA is TGTGCCAGCGAGTCACAGGGCGGAGGGGCCAACGTCCTGACTTTC. Its protein is CASESQGGGANVLTF. The V gene is TRBV6-2 or TRBV6-3, the J gene TRBJ2-6; D perhaps matches TRBD1 (6 bases). The CDR3 is 15 amino acids. V was clipped by 8 bases and J by 4 bases, with 15 bases between them. The germline V gene has CDR1 MNHEY and CDR2 SVGEGT.